This T cell receptor beta chain was captured in a study of beta chain features in type 1 diabetes. Findings and limits, study-wide: Researchers reported that naive, central memory and Treg TCRB repertoires appeared more similar in patients than in healthy donors. Moderate yet significant TCRB CDR3 shortening was seen in Type 1 diabetes patients in all four CD4+ subsets. Individuals with type 1 diabetes displayed fewer insertions and more deletions at VDJ junctions.

Germline lookup yields CDR1 MGHRA and CDR2 YSYEKL. This CDR3 is built from 16 residues. Between the trimmed V and J ends, which lost 0 bases and 0 bases, there was a span of 12 bases. This clone was recorded once. Its antigen is unknown. As every portion of the isolated RNA was reverse transcribed, the sequencing read expressed TCRB transcripts. Naive, central memory and regulatory T cell samples yielded around 3.4 million reads on average. Assay used: immunoSEQ multiplex PCR; TCRdb lists only in-frame clones, some missing. The table lists more than 250,000 clones, around 16% of them singletons. Each population that was sorted was more than 98% pure.

This chain links TRBV4-1 with TRBJ2-7; D remains unclear. This clonotype was obtained from a man between 18 and 29 years old with type 1 diabetes. Sequenced material: naive CD4+ T cells from blood. In DNA form, the CDR3 reads TGCGCCAGCAGCCAAGAGGTGGCTGATCGCTCCTACGAGCAGTACTTC. Translated, it gives CASSQEVADRSYEQYF.